This T cell receptor beta chain came from a study of OX40 agonist ivuxolimab in advanced cancers. The ends were cut back, 3 bases at V and 4 bases at J, with 15 bases in the middle. The length of the CDR3 is 15 residues. CDR1 SGHVS and CDR2 FNYEAQ come from the germline V gene. Libraries were prepared by immunoSEQ multiplex PCR; TCRdb keeps only in-frame clonotypes and omits some of them. The top ten clones hold approximately 0.99% of a sample with about 130,000 clones, 90% to 95% of them seen once. This receptor was taken from an adult with an advanced solid tumor such as melanoma, head and neck, liver or kidney cancer. The sequencing used CD4+ or CD8+ T cells sorted from blood, collected in a trial of the OX40 agonist ivuxolimab. This chain connects TRBV7-6 to TRBJ2-5; D is ambiguous. The CDR3 nucleotides are TGTGCCAGCAGCTTTGAAGTACGAACTGCAGAGACCCAGTACTTC. Amino acids: CASSFEVRTAETQYF.